These 24 T cell receptor beta chains came from one sample sequenced in a study of PD-1 blockade in classical Hodgkin lymphoma. Time point defined: cycle 4 day 1 (C4D1), after 6 weeks of nivolumab. Exposure to brentuximab vedotin varied, and each patient had relapsed following autologous stem cell transplantation. The method was immunoSEQ multiplex PCR; TCRdb's version includes in-frame clones alone and lacks a portion of them. Among roughly 7,900 clones listed, approximately 80% were seen once. The sequenced sample was peripheral blood mononuclear cells (PBMCs), obtained before the fourth cycle of nivolumab. These receptors were taken from a human donor with classical Hodgkin lymphoma.

This chain links TRBV9 with TRBJ2-2; D remains unclear. The CDR3 consists of 13 residues. V lost 0 bases, J lost 1 base, and 1 base lay in between. Germline CDR1 SGDLS, CDR2 YYNGEE. CDR3 DNA: TGTGCCAGCAGCGTAGAGAACACCGGGGAGCTGTTTTTT. This sequence encodes CASSVENTGELFF.

The J gene is TRBJ2-5, the V gene TRBV4-2, with D possibly being TRBD1 (5 bases). Deletions cut 1 base from V and 1 base from J, with 10 bases between. The germline gives CDR1 LGHNA, CDR2 YNFKEQ. The length of the CDR3 is 15 residues. In DNA form, the CDR3 reads TGTGCCAGCAGCCAAGGTGGGGCTGGCCAAGAGACCCAGTACTTC. Translating gives CASSQGGAGQETQYF.

The rearrangement joins TRBV10-1 to TRBJ2-3; no reliable D call. The length of the CDR3 is 13 residues. Germline lookup yields CDR1 WNHNN and CDR2 SYGVQD (reference sequence). Trimming took 7 bases from V and 2 from J, leaving 10 bases between them. CDR3 protein: CASNQRATDTQYF. In DNA form, the CDR3 reads TGCGCCAGCAACCAACGAGCCACAGATACGCAGTATTTT.

J is TRBJ1-2 and V is TRBV6-6; 9 positions match TRBD1. This CDR3 is built from 15 residues. With V trimmed by 6 bases and J by 8 bases, 13 bases remained unmatched. From germline, CDR1 is MNHNY and CDR2 SVGAGI (reference sequence). CDR3 bases: TGTGCCAGCAGGCTTGCAACAGGGGGCGCCAGGGGCTACACCTTC. This gives the protein CASRLATGGARGYTF.

V and J are TRBV19 and TRBJ2-7; D is uncertain. The V end lost 5 bases, the J end lost 0 bases, and 14 bases lay between the germline ends. Germline V gene lookup returns CDR1 LNHDA and CDR2 SQIVND (reference sequence). CDR3 size: 15 residues. DNA of the CDR3: TGTGCCAGTAGTGAGGACCCCGCGAGCTCCTACGAGCAGTACTTC. Amino acids: CASSEDPASSYEQYF.

The gene calls are TRBV10-2 and TRBJ1-1, with D possibly being TRBD1 (5 bases). Germline CDR1 WSHSY, CDR2 SAAADI. This CDR3 contains 14 residues. The V gene lost 3 bases and the J gene lost 11 bases, with 19 bases spanning the gap. CDR3 coding DNA: TGCGCCAGCAGTGAAGAGACGGCAAGTGAGGGGGCTTTCTTT. This translates into CASSEETASEGAFF.

The chain joins TRBV13 to TRBJ2-1, with 7 bases matching TRBD2. V gave up 3 bases and J gave up 1 base; unmatched junction bases: 0. CDR3 length: 14 amino acids. CDR1 and CDR2 (germline): PRHDT, FYEKMQ (reference sequence). CDR3 sequence reads: CASSLGGSYNEQFF. The DNA for the CDR3 is TGTGCCAGCAGCTTGGGAGGGTCCTACAATGAGCAGTTCTTC.

A single count supports this clone. The chain employs TRBV6-1 and TRBJ2-2; 9 nucleotides match TRBD2. V gave up 6 bases and J gave up 4 bases; unmatched junction bases: 6. CDR3 size: 15 residues. In germline, CDR1 is MNHNS, CDR2 SASEGT. CDR3 sequence (DNA): TGTGCCAGCAGGTGGCGGGAGGGAGCCACCGGGGAGCTGTTTTTT. This gives the protein CASRWREGATGELFF.

This clone was counted a few times. V is TRBV10-2 and J is TRBJ2-7; 7 positions agree with TRBD1. The CDR3 is made up of 15 amino acids. The junction had 10 bases not matched to a gene; V was cut back by 8 bases and J by 0 bases. From germline, CDR1 is WSHSY and CDR2 SAAADI. The CDR3 nucleotides are TGCGCCAGCGGGGGACAGCCGGCAATCTCCTACGAGCAGTACTTC. This encodes CASGGQPAISYEQYF.

V and J are TRBV19 and TRBJ2-5, with 8 nucleotides matching TRBD1. V lost 3 bases, J lost 2 bases, and 5 bases stayed unmatched. In germline, CDR1 is LNHDA, CDR2 SQIVND (reference sequence). The CDR3 is made up of 15 amino acids. The CDR3: CASSIYRQGQETQYF. The CDR3 DNA is TGTGCCAGTAGTATTTATCGACAGGGGCAAGAGACCCAGTACTTC.

The V gene is TRBV15, the J gene TRBJ2-1; 12 bases are shared with TRBD2. The CDR3 is 17 residues long. Germline V lookup: CDR1 LNHNV, CDR2 YYDKDF (reference sequence). After removal of 1 base from V and 7 bases from J, the junction contained 8 bases not matched to a gene. The CDR3 loop is CATSRAASGGAGNEQFF. CDR3 coding DNA: TGTGCCACCAGCAGAGCGGCTAGCGGGGGGGCGGGAAATGAGCAGTTCTTC.

J is TRBJ2-6 and V is TRBV9; D remains ambiguous. Germline V lookup: CDR1 SGDLS, CDR2 YYNGEE. Trimming pared 2 bases from V and 0 bases from J, leaving 6 bases between. The CDR3 sequence is 15 residues long. The CDR3 DNA follows: TGTGCCAGCAGCGTTCACGTCTCTGGGGCCAACGTCCTGACTTTC. This codes for CASSVHVSGANVLTF.

J is TRBJ2-1 and V is TRBV14; no firm D call. This CDR3 is built from 12 residues. The V gene lost 3 bases and the J gene lost 3 bases, with 3 bases spanning the gap. Germline V CDR1 and CDR2: SGHDN, FVKESK. CDR3 sequence (DNA): TGTGCCAGCAGCCATGACTACAATGAGCAGTTCTTC. This sequence encodes CASSHDYNEQFF.

The chain recombines TRBV30 with TRBJ2-2; 10 bases are shared with TRBD2. Germline lookup yields CDR1 GTSNPN and CDR2 SVGIG (reference sequence). After removal of 8 bases from V and 6 bases from J, the junction contained 9 bases not matched to a gene. CDR3 length: 14 residues. The CDR3 DNA reads TGTGCCAGGACTAGCGGAGAGGTTTCCGGGGAGCTGTTTTTT. Encoded protein: CARTSGEVSGELFF.

A few counts support this clone. CDR3 residues: CASSQAWSGNTEAFF. The CDR3 coding sequence is TGTGCCAGCAGCCAAGCTTGGTCAGGGAACACTGAAGCTTTCTTT. The chain links TRBV4-2 to TRBJ1-1; D gene ambiguous. Trimming cost V 1 base and J 1 base, with 10 bases left between them. This CDR3 has 15 residues. CDR1 LGHNA and CDR2 YNFKEQ come from the germline V gene.

The CDR3 sequence is CASSLDIYEQYF. CDR3 sequence (DNA): TGTGCCAGCAGCTTAGATATCTACGAGCAGTACTTC. The chain combines TRBV7-2 with TRBJ2-7; D is undetermined. The ends were cut back, 1 base at V and 3 bases at J, with 4 bases in the middle. The CDR3 extends over 12 amino acids. Germline V CDR1 and CDR2: SGHTA, FQGNSA. Together with reference TRBV7-2 and TRBJ2-7, the CDR3 gives the full variable domain: GAGVSQSPSNKVTEKGKDVELRCDPISGHTALYWYRQSLGQGLEFLIYFQGNSAPDKSGLPSDRFSAERTGGSVSTLTIQRTQQEDSAVYLCASSLDIYEQYFGPGTRLTVT.

The chain combines TRBV30 with TRBJ2-1; no clear D gene. Germline values: CDR1 GTSNPN, CDR2 SVGIG (reference sequence). CDR3 length: 13 amino acids. The V and J ends lost 0 bases and 2 bases respectively, with 5 bases between them. The CDR3 DNA reads TGTGCCTGGAGTGTCATTGCCTACAATGAGCAGTTCTTC. It yields the protein CAWSVIAYNEQFF.

This chain joins TRBV10-1 and TRBJ1-2, with 7 positions matching TRBD1. CDR1 is WNHNN, CDR2 SYGVQD, per germline (reference sequence). V was clipped by 4 bases and J by 3 bases; unmatched bases: 2. This CDR3 contains 13 residues. The CDR3 DNA follows: TGCGCCAGCAGTGGCCAGGGGGACTATGGCTACACCTTC. Translated: CASSGQGDYGYTF.

The chain recombines TRBV28 with TRBJ1-4; 8 bases fit TRBD1. The V gene's germline CDR1 is MDHEN and CDR2 SYDVKM. The CDR3 loop spans 14 amino acids. V gave up 6 bases and J gave up 4 bases; unmatched junction bases: 4. CDR3 amino acids: CASSLTGVNEKLFF. For the CDR3, the DNA is TGTGCCAGCAGCCTGACAGGGGTTAATGAAAAACTGTTTTTT.

V is TRBV28 and J is TRBJ1-1, with 7 bases identical to TRBD1. CDR1 is MDHEN and CDR2 is SYDVKM in the germline V gene. J lost 3 bases, V lost 5 bases, and 6 bases had no gene match. The CDR3 spans 14 residues. As DNA, the CDR3 is TGTGCCAGCAGTGGAGGGGGCCATGACACTGAAGCTTTCTTT. Translating gives CASSGGGHDTEAFF.

This chain joins TRBV5-1 and TRBJ2-5; weak D call: TRBD1 (5 bases). There are 11 residues in the CDR3. V lost 3 bases and J lost 5, with 5 bases in between. Germline CDR1 and CDR2: SGHRS and YFSETQ. CDR3 nucleotides: TGCGCCAGCAGCTGGGGCGAGACCCAGTACTTC. It codes for CASSWGETQYF.

This sequence joins TRBV5-6 and TRBJ1-1; D unresolved. Trimming removed 3 bases at V and 4 bases at J, with 10 bases between. CDR1 is SGHDT, CDR2 YYEEEE, per germline. The CDR3 length is 13 residues. The CDR3 coding sequence is TGTGCCAGCAGCTGGAAGGCCTCCACTGAAGCTTTCTTT. This translates into CASSWKASTEAFF. Together with reference TRBV5-6 and TRBJ1-1, the CDR3 gives the full variable domain: DAGVTQSPTHLIKTRGQQVTLRCSPKSGHDTVSWYQQALGQGPQFIFQYYEEEERQRGNFPDRFSGHQFPNYSSELNVNALLLGDSALYLCASSWKASTEAFFGQGTRLTVV.

This rearrangement joins TRBV7-8 to TRBJ1-2; D gene uncertain. The germline V gene encodes CDR1 SGHVS and CDR2 FQNEAQ. Trimming took 1 base from V and 4 from J, leaving 7 bases between them. There are 13 residues in the CDR3. The CDR3 here is CASSLGAIYGYTF. The CDR3 DNA reads as TGTGCCAGCAGCTTAGGGGCGATCTATGGCTACACCTTC.

The chain recombines TRBV4-1 with TRBJ1-1, with 7 bases fitting TRBD1. Germline CDR1 and CDR2: MGHRA and YSYEKL. The CDR3 totals 17 residues. V lost 4 bases to trimming and J lost 1 base; unmatched junction nucleotides: 12. The CDR3 sequence: CASSPGGNRGKNTEAFF. The CDR3 bases are TGCGCCAGCAGCCCAGGAGGGAACAGGGGAAAGAACACTGAAGCTTTCTTT.